The source of this T cell receptor beta chain is a study of T cells in Graves' hyperthyroidism and ophthalmopathy. RNA transcripts yielded amplified TCR beta CDR3 regions. First-round RT-PCR with HTBI primers amplified the TCR CDR3 region. TCRdb reanalysed the multiplex PCR reads using MiXCR and keeps one entry per CDR3 protein. The table lists hundreds of thousands of distinct CDR3 sequences, roughly 15% of them singletons. CDR3 length: 15 amino acids. V was clipped by 4 bases and J by 5 bases; unmatched bases: 10. CDR1 and CDR2 (germline): LNHDA, SQIVND (reference sequence). The rearrangement uses TRBV19 and TRBJ1-1, with 7 positions matching TRBD1. Sequencing was performed on blood. The receptor comes from a woman between 50 and 59 years old with Graves' ophthalmopathy. CDR3 coding DNA: TGTGCCAGTAGTACCCGACAGGGAAGGTATACTGAAGCTTTCTTT. It codes for CASSTRQGRYTEAFF.